The text below deals with one T cell receptor beta chain. Its antigen is as yet unknown. This CDR3 is 14 amino acids long. Germline CDR1 and CDR2: MDHEN and SYDVKM. Losses at the gene ends were 4 bases for V and 2 bases for J; bases not matched to a gene: 1. Whereas donors were nominally healthy upon sampling, unrecorded immune exposures were probable. A multiplex PCR was run with 60 Vbeta primers and 13 Jbeta primers. Data came from immunoSEQ multiplex PCR; TCRdb stores just in-frame clones and leaves some out. The sample table sets out 150,000 to 200,000 clones. The data originate from a study of cytomegalovirus exposure and HLA in healthy donors. Study results and caveats: Among TCR beta chains, those listed as cytomegalovirus-associated numbered around 180. In presence/absence analyses, roughly uniform sequencing depth across donors was assumed. A missense variant in DCLRE1C was later tied to TCR beta V- and J-gene trimming.

The chain links TRBV28 to TRBJ1-1; TRBD1 aligns across 10 bases. Sequenced: PBMCs. The receptor comes from a man aged 25 to 40 in good health and CMV-seronegative. The CDR3 loop reads CASSSTGGNTEAFF. CDR3 in DNA: TGTGCCAGCAGTTCGACAGGGGGCAACACTGAAGCTTTCTTT.